The 27 T cell receptor beta chains given below trace back to one sample, sequenced in a study of CD8 T cells in ankylosing spondylitis. What these receptors recognize is not known. Points from the study as a whole: In ankylosing spondylitis blood, a motif of seven or eight highly homologous TCR beta variants appeared characteristic.

TCRdb reprocessed the 5' RACE reads with MiXCR, giving one entry per CDR3 protein. The sample lists around 390,000 distinct CDR3 sequences; around 20% were seen once. Sample: blood, either unsorted or a sorted T cell fraction (not recorded which). The receptor source for this set is a male donor with ankylosing spondylitis.

The table lists this clonotype with a few counts. This chain joins TRBV7-8 and TRBJ2-1; 9 nucleotides agree with TRBD2. The V segment lost 0 bases and the J segment 4 bases; nucleotides outside the gene matches: 4. Per the germline V gene, CDR1 is SGHVS and CDR2 is FQNEAQ. CDR3 length equals 16 residues. The CDR3 DNA is TGTGCCAGCAGCTTAGCTGGGGCGGGAGGGTACAATGAGCAGTTCTTC. This translates into CASSLAGAGGYNEQFF.

CDR3 coding DNA: TGCGCCAGCAGCACCACACTAGCGGGAGGGCGGAATGAGCAGTTCTTC. Its translation is CASSTTLAGGRNEQFF. The chain carries TRBV5-1 and TRBJ2-1; the match to TRBD2 covers 13 bases. Germline CDR1 and CDR2: SGHRS and YFSETQ. J lost 7 bases, V lost 4 bases, and 8 bases had no gene match. There are 16 residues in the CDR3. The variable domain in full, with the rest retrieved from reference TRBV5-1 and TRBJ2-1, is KAGVTQTPRYLIKTRGQQVTLSCSPISGHRSVSWYQQTPGQGLQFLFEYFSETQRNKGNFPGRFSGRQFSNSRSEMNVSTLELGDSALYLCASSTTLAGGRNEQFFGPGTRLTVL.

The gene calls are TRBV20-1 and TRBJ2-7; possibly TRBD1 for D (6 bases). CDR3 length: 12 amino acids. Germline V CDR1 and CDR2: DFQATT, SNEGSKA (reference sequence). V lost 6 bases and J lost 2, with 11 bases in between. CDR3 in DNA: TGCAGTGCGCCCCGGGACACCTACGAGCAGTACTTC. This encodes CSAPRDTYEQYF.

In this sample, this clonotype turned up a few times. DNA of the CDR3: TGTGCCAGCAAGTCGGCCATTAACTATGGCTACACCTTC. This encodes CASKSAINYGYTF. The chain joins TRBV27 to TRBJ1-2; D ambiguous. Germline V gene lookup returns CDR1 MNHEY and CDR2 SMNVEV (reference sequence). The V gene lost 7 bases and the J gene lost 1 base, with 10 bases spanning the gap. CDR3 length: 13 residues.

This clonotype was seen just once. This chain joins TRBV6-1 and TRBJ2-2, with D maybe TRBD2 (6 bases). CDR1 and CDR2 from the germline V gene are MNHNS and SASEGT. Trimming removed 1 base from V and 9 bases from J, with 9 bases in between. There are 13 residues in the CDR3. DNA for the CDR3: TGTGCCAGCAGTGAAGGGAGGGCCCGGGAGCTGTTTTTT. Its protein is CASSEGRARELFF.

The chain combines TRBV9 with TRBJ2-3, with D tentatively TRBD2 (5 bases). The CDR3 length is 16 residues. CDR1 SGDLS and CDR2 YYNGEE come from the germline V gene. V shed 3 bases and J shed 3 bases, with 17 bases lying between them. CDR3 bases: TGTGCCAGCAGCGCATCCTCAGCGAGCGGAACAGATACGCAGTATTTT. This gives the protein CASSASSASGTDTQYF.

This clonotype was seen many times. The chain combines TRBV15 with TRBJ1-1, with D possibly being TRBD1 (5 bases). Between the trimmed V and J ends, which lost 0 bases and 4 bases, there was a span of 9 bases. Germline CDR1 LNHNV, CDR2 YYDKDF (reference sequence). The CDR3 runs to 14 residues. The DNA for the CDR3 is TGTGCCACCAGCAGAGAAACAGGTGGCACTGAAGCTTTCTTT. Translation gives CATSRETGGTEAFF.

This clonotype was recorded a few times. The rearrangement links TRBV5-1 to TRBJ2-5, with a weak D call TRBD1 (5 bases). Trimming stripped 3 bases from V and 0 bases from J, with 15 bases between. Germline lookup yields CDR1 SGHRS and CDR2 YFSETQ. This CDR3 has 16 residues. Here the CDR3 reads CASSSLPSGNQETQYF. The CDR3, as DNA: TGCGCCAGCAGCTCGCTCCCCTCAGGGAACCAAGAGACCCAGTACTTC.

The sample holds a few counts of this clonotype. The CDR3 nucleotides are TGCAGCGCGGACAAGGGAAACTATGGCTACACCTTC. This codes for CSADKGNYGYTF. V usage is TRBV29-1 and J usage is TRBJ1-2, with TRBD1 as a possible D gene (5 bases). Germline values: CDR1 SQVTM, CDR2 ANQGSEA. Trimming took 7 bases from V and 2 from J, leaving 11 bases between them. This CDR3 spans 12 amino acids. The variable domain in full, completed from reference TRBV29-1 and TRBJ1-2, reads SAVISQKPSRDICQRGTSLTIQCQVDSQVTMMFWYRQQPGQSLTLIATANQGSEATYESGFVIDKFPISRPNLTFSTLTVSNMSPEDSSIYLCSADKGNYGYTFGSGTRLTVV.

There are a few counts of this clonotype. The chain is built from TRBV7-3 and TRBJ2-5; 7 positions agree with TRBD2. After removal of 9 bases from V and 5 bases from J, the junction contained 9 bases not matched to a gene. Germline lookup yields CDR1 SGHTA and CDR2 FQGTGA. This CDR3 contains 13 residues. Here the CDR3 reads CASGTGGGETQYF. For the CDR3, the DNA is TGTGCCAGTGGCACGGGAGGCGGTGAGACCCAGTACTTC.

This rearrangement joins TRBV20-1 to TRBJ1-5; the D gene is possibly TRBD1 (5 bases). The V end lost 4 bases, the J end lost 2 bases, and 9 bases lay between the germline ends. The CDR3 totals 13 residues. The V gene's germline CDR1 is DFQATT and CDR2 SNEGSKA (reference sequence). The CDR3 nucleotides read TGCAGTGCTACTACAGGAGGCAATCAGCCCCAGCATTTT. Residues: CSATTGGNQPQHF.

This clonotype was detected ten times or more. The V gene is TRBV9, the J gene TRBJ2-1, with D unresolved. The length of the CDR3 is 14 residues. Trimming shortened V by 0 bases and J by 9 bases, and 13 bases separated the two germline ends. The germline gives CDR1 SGDLS, CDR2 YYNGEE. The DNA for the CDR3 is TGTGCCAGCAGCGTAGACCACCCCCCAGCTGAGCAGTTCTTC. Its translation is CASSVDHPPAEQFF.

The chain recombines TRBV7-3 with TRBJ1-1; D ambiguous. Trimming removed 0 bases from V and 0 bases from J, with 5 bases in between. Germline CDR1 and CDR2: SGHTA and FQGTGA. The CDR3 is 14 residues long. The DNA for the CDR3 is TGTGCCAGCAGCTTAACCAGGCTGAACACTGAAGCTTTCTTT. Encoded protein: CASSLTRLNTEAFF. The full variable domain, in which reference TRBV7-3 and TRBJ1-1 provide the parts outside the CDR3, is GAGVSQTPSNKVTEKGKYVELRCDPISGHTALYWYRQSLGQGPEFLIYFQGTGAADDSGLPNDRFFAVRPEGSVSTLKIQRTERGDSAVYLCASSLTRLNTEAFFGQGTRLTVV.

This clonotype was observed a few times. The gene calls are TRBV7-9 and TRBJ2-1; TRBD2 agrees at 9 bases. CDR1 and CDR2 (germline): SEHNR, FQNEAQ (reference sequence). Trimming removed 1 base from V and 5 bases from J; junction bases left unmatched: 3. This CDR3 contains 15 residues. CDR3 residues: CASSLGTSDDNEQFF. CDR3 DNA: TGTGCCAGCAGCTTAGGGACTAGCGATGACAATGAGCAGTTCTTC.

The chain links TRBV12-3 or TRBV12-4 to TRBJ1-3; D may be TRBD1 (6 bases). The V gene lost 5 bases and the J gene lost 10 bases, with 21 bases spanning the gap. This CDR3 is built from 15 residues. The CDR3 loop reads CASSPSTGDWGTIYF. The CDR3 DNA reads as TGTGCCAGCAGTCCCTCGACAGGAGACTGGGGAACCATATATTTT.

This clonotype was found a few times. This chain uses TRBV6-4 with TRBJ2-7; D gene uncertain. CDR1 is MRHNA, CDR2 SNTAGT, per germline. The germline V and J ends were trimmed by 2 bases and 7 bases, with 6 bases remaining between them. This CDR3 region has 11 residues. The CDR3 DNA reads TGTGCCAGCAGTGACCGAGAGGAGCAGTACTTC. Translation: CASSDREEQYF.

This clonotype was seen many times. This chain connects TRBV7-2 to TRBJ1-1, with D hard to call. V lost 3 bases, J lost 5 bases, and 4 bases lay in between. CDR1 and CDR2 from the germline V gene are SGHTA and FQGNSA. The CDR3 consists of 11 residues. The CDR3 loop reads CASSFGTEAFF. CDR3 DNA sequence: TGTGCCAGCAGCTTTGGGACTGAAGCTTTCTTT.

In this sample, this clonotype turned up a few times. This chain links TRBV27 with TRBJ2-1; TRBD1 is a possible D gene (5 bases). Germline V gene data show CDR1 as MNHEY and CDR2 as SMNVEV (reference sequence). The CDR3 extends over 14 amino acids. V was cut by 7 bases and J by 3 bases, with 13 bases left in between. The CDR3 sequence is CASTKQDYYNEQFF. The CDR3 DNA is TGTGCCAGCACCAAACAGGATTACTACAATGAGCAGTTCTTC.

This clonotype was seen repeatedly, ten times or more. One end of the junction varies from germline; a read error may be responsible. This chain uses TRBV5-1 with TRBJ2-2, with 7 nucleotides matching TRBD1. Germline CDR1 is SGHRS and CDR2 is YFSETQ. The length of the CDR3 is 15 residues. The CDR3 DNA follows: TGTGCCAGCAGCTTAAGACAGGGGAACACCGGGGAGCTGTTTTTT. Its translation: CASSLRQGNTGELFF.

V and J are TRBV5-4 and TRBJ2-1; no clear D gene. The V gene lost 4 bases and the J gene lost 0 bases, with 14 bases spanning the gap. Germline assignment: CDR1 SGHNT and CDR2 YYREEE (reference sequence). The CDR3 is 16 residues long. This CDR3 reads CASSPPPRGSYNEQFF. The DNA of the CDR3 is TGTGCCAGCAGCCCACCCCCCCGTGGCTCCTACAATGAGCAGTTCTTC.

This rearrangement joins TRBV20-1 to TRBJ2-1; D is unclear. Looked up from germline, CDR1 is DFQATT and CDR2 is SNEGSKA (reference sequence). The CDR3 spans 13 residues. Between the trimmed V and J ends, which lost 2 bases and 3 bases, there was a span of 8 bases. CDR3 region: CSARPEIYNEQFF. Written as DNA, the CDR3 is TGCAGTGCTAGACCGGAGATCTACAATGAGCAGTTCTTC.

This chain links TRBV9 with TRBJ1-1; D is uncertain. The CDR3 is made up of 14 amino acids. Germline V gene data show CDR1 as SGDLS and CDR2 as YYNGEE. V lost 0 bases and J 1 base, leaving 7 bases between the germline ends. CDR3 loop: CASSVGVQNTEAFF. As DNA, the CDR3 is TGTGCCAGCAGCGTAGGGGTTCAGAACACTGAAGCTTTCTTT.

This clonotype appeared a few times. V gene TRBV6-5 combines with J gene TRBJ2-2; 8 bases align to TRBD2. Germline CDR1 and CDR2: MNHEY and SVGAGI. Trimming at V came to 1 base and at J to 0 bases, leaving 7 bases not matched to a gene. The CDR3 has 18 amino acids. The CDR3 DNA reads TGTGCCAGCAGTTACTTCGGGCTAGCGGGTTCGAACACCGGGGAGCTGTTTTTT. Its protein is CASSYFGLAGSNTGELFF.

This clonotype was counted between two and nine times. The V gene is TRBV12-3 or TRBV12-4, the J gene TRBJ1-5; D unclear. The V gene lost 3 bases and the J gene lost 7 bases, with 22 bases spanning the gap. The CDR3 covers 17 residues. The CDR3 spells CASSLEWETQLGQPQHF. The CDR3 DNA is TGTGCCAGCAGTTTGGAGTGGGAGACGCAGTTGGGACAGCCCCAGCATTTT.

This clonotype was recorded a few times. J is TRBJ2-2 and V is TRBV11-1; 11 bases are a match to TRBD2. Germline assignment: CDR1 SGHAT and CDR2 FQDESV (reference sequence). The CDR3 consists of 18 residues. J lost 1 base, V lost 5 bases, and 9 bases had no gene match. The CDR3 loop is CASSPPGLADLNTGELFF. CDR3 DNA sequence: TGTGCCAGCAGCCCGCCGGGACTAGCGGATTTGAACACCGGGGAGCTGTTTTTT.

The chain combines TRBV20-1 with TRBJ2-7; TRBD1 agrees at 9 bases. The CDR3 extends over 14 amino acids. J was trimmed by 5 bases and V by 6 bases; bases with no gene match: 11. Germline-derived CDR1 and CDR2 are DFQATT and SNEGSKA (reference sequence). CDR3: CSAERGTGSNEQYF. The CDR3 coding sequence is TGCAGTGCAGAGAGGGGGACAGGGTCTAACGAGCAGTACTTC.

This clonotype was seen a few times. This rearrangement joins TRBV20-1 to TRBJ2-6, with 9 bases lining up with TRBD2. The J segment lost 4 bases and the V segment lost 5 bases, leaving 9 bases of the junction unmatched. Germline assignment: CDR1 DFQATT and CDR2 SNEGSKA (reference sequence). The CDR3 sequence is 16 residues long. In DNA form, the CDR3 reads TGCAGTGCTCCCCCCAGCGGGAGGACCGGGGCCAACGTCCTGACTTTC. This codes for CSAPPSGRTGANVLTF.